Reported below is one TCR beta chain. At survey level, the immunoSEQ assay was run in its v3.0 version. Libraries were prepared by immunoSEQ multiplex PCR; TCRdb keeps only in-frame clonotypes and omits some of them. The repertoire includes approximately 16,000 clones, less than 80% of them detected once, and about 14% sits in the top ten. These data come from a study of long-term antiretroviral therapy in people with HIV. In germline, CDR1 is SEHNR, CDR2 FQNEAQ (reference sequence). This CDR3 comprises 14 residues. Trimming left V 1 base short and J 0 bases short, with 7 bases between. Sample: unsorted PBMCs, taken more than 3.1 years after starting antiretroviral therapy. The chain uses TRBV7-9 and TRBJ2-7; D unresolved. The receptor was isolated from a woman in her thirties or forties with HIV. The CDR3 DNA follows: TGTGCCAGCAGCTTAGGCGAAAACTCCTACGAGCAGTACTTC. It encodes CASSLGENSYEQYF.